These 5 T cell receptor beta chains were all obtained from the same sample, sequenced in a study of CD8 T cells in ankylosing spondylitis. Via MiXCR, TCRdb re-called the 5' RACE reads, giving one row per CDR3 protein. The sample carries more than 300,000 distinct CDR3 sequences, roughly 11% recorded once. Sequencing input: blood, either unsorted or a sorted T cell fraction (not recorded which). The receptors here all came from a female donor with ankylosing spondylitis or in good health (not recorded which).

This clonotype came up many times. This sequence joins TRBV5-6 and TRBJ1-4; weak D call: TRBD1 (6 bases). Germline loops: CDR1 SGHDT, CDR2 YYEEEE. V was cut by 3 bases and J by 7 bases, with 10 bases left in between. This CDR3 contains 13 residues. This CDR3 reads CASSSRGAEKLFF. The CDR3 DNA sequence: TGTGCCAGCAGCTCCCGGGGGGCTGAAAAACTGTTTTTT. Looking up the rest from reference TRBV5-6 and TRBJ1-4 gives the full variable domain: DAGVTQSPTHLIKTRGQQVTLRCSPKSGHDTVSWYQQALGQGPQFIFQYYEEEERQRGNFPDRFSGHQFPNYSSELNVNALLLGDSALYLCASSSRGAEKLFFGSGTQLSVL.

This clonotype came up a few times. The chain recombines TRBV10-3 with TRBJ2-1; 7 bases map to TRBD2. Germline V lookup: CDR1 ENHRY, CDR2 SYGVKD. The CDR3 sequence is 13 residues long. V dropped 3 bases and J dropped 6; count of bases not matched to a gene: 2. The chain's CDR3 is CAISDGTINEQFF. The CDR3 region has the DNA TGTGCCATCAGTGACGGGACTATCAATGAGCAGTTCTTC.

This clonotype came up many times. This rearrangement joins TRBV5-1 to TRBJ2-1; tentative D call: TRBD1 (5 bases). CDR3 length equals 14 residues. The germline V gene encodes CDR1 SGHRS and CDR2 YFSETQ. V shed 0 bases and J shed 8 bases, with 12 bases lying between them. The CDR3 sequence: CASSLATRAHEQFF. In nucleotides, the CDR3 is TGCGCCAGCAGCTTGGCCACCAGGGCCCATGAGCAGTTCTTC.

This clonotype was counted ten times or more. This chain uses TRBV15 with TRBJ2-1; D is perhaps TRBD1 or TRBD2 (5 bases each). Trimming took 3 bases from V and 7 from J, leaving 22 bases between them. CDR1 LNHNV and CDR2 YYDKDF come from the germline V gene (reference sequence). The CDR3 runs 17 residues. CDR3: CATSSSRGVQGTNEQFF. The DNA of the CDR3 is TGTGCCACCAGCAGTTCGAGGGGAGTCCAGGGAACAAATGAGCAGTTCTTC.

The sample holds many counts of this clonotype. The genes are TRBV12-3 or TRBV12-4 and TRBJ2-5, with TRBD1 as a possible D gene (6 bases). V lost 9 bases, J lost 10 bases, and 21 bases lay in between. This CDR3 spans 13 amino acids. The CDR3 spells CASSRNAGQFQYF. The CDR3 DNA reads as TGTGCCAGTTCTAGGAACGCCGGACAGTTCCAGTACTTC.